What follows describes a single TCR beta chain. This record comes from a study of blood T cell repertoires in COVID-19. Looking at the study overall: Sites across the United States, Italy and Spain contributed samples from acute and convalescent COVID-19. Nucleic acid was either cDNA or gDNA, and it came from T cells, B-cell-depleted T cells, or PBMCs.

Per the original methods: Estimation of nucleated cell counts was performed using reference gene primer amplification. The repertoire was sequenced with immunoSEQ multiplex PCR; TCRdb's copy has only in-frame clones and lacks some. The DNA was the basis for D and trimming; V, J and clone size are from that table. The table lists 52,000 or so clones, less than 90% of them singletons. Looked up from germline, CDR1 is SGDLS and CDR2 is YYNGEE. The V end lost 0 bases, the J end lost 15 bases, and 16 bases lay between the germline ends. CDR3 length: 13 residues. The sample was peripheral blood. This chain links TRBV9 with TRBJ2-1; D remains ambiguous. This TCR was sampled from a man aged 50 to 59 with acute or convalescent COVID-19. The CDR3 loop is CASSVDHAADRFF. DNA of the CDR3: TGTGCCAGCAGCGTAGATCATGCGGCAGATCGGTTCTTC.